This T cell receptor beta chain was obtained from a study of blood T cell dynamics during melanoma immunotherapy. Time point of the sample: pre-treatment baseline. The method was immunoSEQ multiplex PCR; TCRdb's version includes in-frame clones alone and lacks a portion of them. The data contain 13,000 to 15,000 clones, just over 85% of them singletons. Trimming shortened V by 0 bases and J by 5 bases, and 13 bases separated the two germline ends. CDR3 size: 15 residues. CDR1 is SGDLS and CDR2 is YYNGEE in the germline V gene. This TCR derives from a human donor with melanoma. Sequenced here: blood, sampled from a patient treated with checkpoint blockade. The V gene is TRBV9, the J gene TRBJ2-3; D is possibly TRBD1 (6 bases). The CDR3 loop reads CASSVAPTGQDTQYF. CDR3 nucleotide sequence: TGTGCCAGCAGCGTAGCCCCCACAGGGCAAGATACGCAGTATTTT.